The 11 T cell receptor beta chains in this list originate from one sample, sequenced in a study of control samples from healthy donors and cancer patients. TCRdb keeps only in-frame clones here, not all; method: immunoSEQ multiplex PCR. The data contain around 200,000 clones, about 94% of them singletons. The sequencing sample was made of blood. These receptors all stem from a man aged 50-59 years in good health.

The rearrangement uses TRBV2 and TRBJ2-2, with a possible D match to TRBD1 (6 bases). From germline, CDR1 is SNHLY and CDR2 FYNNEI. Trimming cost V 8 bases and J 1 base, with 8 bases left between them. CDR3 size: 13 residues. CDR3 in amino acids: CASRQENTGELFF. DNA for the CDR3: TGTGCCAGCCGACAGGAGAACACCGGGGAGCTGTTTTTT.

This chain links TRBV5-1 with TRBJ2-3; 7 bases are shared with TRBD1. This CDR3 comprises 14 residues. Germline V gene lookup returns CDR1 SGHRS and CDR2 YFSETQ. V lost 4 bases, J lost 2 bases, and 4 bases stayed unmatched. The CDR3 spells CASSVGQLTDTQYF. Here the CDR3 DNA reads TGCGCCAGCAGCGTGGGACAGCTCACAGATACGCAGTATTTT.

The chain employs TRBV3-1 (or the pseudogene TRBV3-2) and TRBJ1-6; D gene uncertain. The CDR3 totals 19 residues. V shed 1 base and J shed 0 bases, with 16 bases lying between them. Germline V CDR1 and CDR2: LGHDT, YNNKEL (reference sequence). The CDR3 protein is CASSQGLWSVSSYNSPLHF. Written as DNA, the CDR3 is TGTGCCAGCAGCCAAGGGCTGTGGTCGGTAAGCTCCTATAATTCACCCCTCCACTTT.

The rearrangement uses TRBV6-5 and TRBJ1-2, with TRBD1 as a possible D gene (5 bases). The V end lost 7 bases, the J end lost 3 bases, and 18 bases lay between the germline ends. The CDR3 covers 15 residues. Germline CDR1 is MNHEY and CDR2 is SVGAGI. CDR3 DNA: TGTGCCAGCACAGGACCGACAGCGGGGGACTATGGCTACACCTTC. It translates to CASTGPTAGDYGYTF.

Concerning this clone: The same CDR3 arises from other DNA sequences in this sample as well. The chain's CDR3 is CASSPNRQGSYGYTF. In DNA form, the CDR3 reads TGTGCCAGCAGTCCCAACAGACAGGGATCGTATGGCTACACCTTC. The J gene is TRBJ1-2, the V gene TRBV28, with TRBD1 identical over 7 bases. The CDR3 totals 15 residues. V trimming: 5 bases; J trimming: 5 bases; junction bases outside the gene matches: 11. Germline V lookup: CDR1 MDHEN, CDR2 SYDVKM.

This clone was recorded once. The DNA for the CDR3 is TGTGCCAGCAGTGAAAATTCGGGTTATGGCTACACCTTC. As protein: CASSENSGYGYTF. V is TRBV2 and J is TRBJ1-2; no clear D. CDR3 length equals 13 residues. Germline V lookup: CDR1 SNHLY, CDR2 FYNNEI. The germline V and J ends were trimmed by 2 bases and 5 bases, with 9 bases remaining between them.

CDR3 loop: CATLDFRQGASGYTF. CDR3 coding DNA: TGTGCCACCCTCGACTTTCGACAGGGGGCCAGCGGCTACACCTTC. The chain couples TRBV28 to TRBJ1-2; 10 bases are a match to TRBD1. Germline V CDR1 and CDR2: MDHEN, SYDVKM. Trimming took 10 bases from V and 8 from J; bases not matched to a gene: 16. This CDR3 contains 15 residues.

The chain combines TRBV2 with TRBJ2-3, with 10 bases fitting TRBD2. CDR1 is SNHLY and CDR2 is FYNNEI in the germline V gene. With 2 bases clipped from V and 7 bases from J, the junction kept 3 bases outside the gene matches. This CDR3 contains 14 residues. CDR3 sequence reads: CASSEISGRNTQYF. Written as DNA, the CDR3 is TGTGCCAGCAGTGAAATTAGCGGGAGGAATACGCAGTATTTT.

The rearrangement uses TRBV5-1 and TRBJ2-7; 8 bases are a match to TRBD1. V was clipped by 4 bases and J by 1 base; unmatched bases: 4. The germline CDR1 and CDR2 sequences are SGHRS and YFSETQ. The CDR3 is made up of 14 amino acids. The CDR3, as DNA: TGCGCCAGCAGCCCCGGACAGGGATCCTACGAGCAGTACGTC. Translated: CASSPGQGSYEQYV.

This chain joins TRBV7-6 and TRBJ2-3, with 11 bases lining up with TRBD1. With V trimmed by 5 bases and J by 8 bases, 3 bases remained unmatched. CDR1 and CDR2 (germline): SGHVS, FNYEAQ. The CDR3 contains 13 residues. CDR3 sequence (DNA): TGTGCCAGCAGCCGGGACAGGGGGAGTACGCAGTATTTT. Amino acid sequence: CASSRDRGSTQYF.

The chain recombines TRBV4-2 with TRBJ2-7; 7 bases fit TRBD1. V was clipped by 3 bases and J by 1 base; unmatched bases: 6. CDR1 LGHNA and CDR2 YNFKEQ come from the germline V gene. The CDR3 has 15 amino acids. CDR3 amino acids: CASSQVGTASYEQYF. CDR3 DNA: TGTGCCAGCAGCCAGGTGGGGACAGCATCCTACGAGCAGTACTTC.